This T cell receptor (beta chain) was recovered during a study of blood T cell repertoires in COVID-19. Per the study methods: Estimation of nucleated cell counts relied on the amplification of reference gene primers. Sequencing was performed with immunoSEQ multiplex PCR; in TCRdb, only in-frame clones are kept and a portion is missing. V and J calls and clone size are as listed in that table; D and trimming were resolved from the DNA. The sample records hundreds of thousands of clones, 90% being singletons. Per the germline V gene, CDR1 is MGHDK and CDR2 is SYGVNS. This CDR3 has 12 residues. V was shortened by 2 bases and J by 10 bases, with 8 bases between the two germline ends.

The source of this sequence is a woman aged 40 to 50 with COVID-19, enrolled during active disease. The rearrangement links TRBV25-1 to TRBJ1-4; D unresolved. The sample consisted of peripheral blood. CDR3 sequence: CASSEGGRKLFF. The CDR3 nucleotides are TGTGCCAGCAGTGAAGGAGGGCGAAAACTGTTTTTT.